This TCR beta chain was identified in a study of siplizumab effects on memory and regulatory T cells (dated by TCRdb to about 2019). Concerning the study at large: The study looked at the effect of siplizumab, an anti-CD2 antibody, on alloreactive T-cell subsets in allogeneic mixed lymphocyte reactions made from human PBMCs. Study-level results and caveats: Roughly 80-95% of proliferating CD4+ or CD8+ clones could not be assigned a naive or memory phenotype. Greater diversity appeared to be present in unstimulated naive T cells than in memory T cells, and a substantial contribution to the alloresponse seemed to be made by naive cells. Among mappable alloreactive CD4+ clones, an average Treg-derived fraction of about 70% was observed with siplizumab, compared with 25% to 30% in control reactions. Siplizumab significantly reduced the cumulative frequency of alloreactive sequences traceable to unstimulated CD4+ memory T cells. Because sequences at frequencies below about 10^-5 were poorly captured, only a minor fraction of alloreactive clones could be mapped back to unstimulated subsets. Whether proliferating Tregs from siplizumab cultures were suppressive was not functionally confirmed.

Sorted unstimulated T cells and proliferating T cells recovered from mixed lymphocyte reactions underwent TCRbeta CDR3 sequencing. Fresh whole blood from ten HLA-typed healthy donors was used as the source from which PBMCs were isolated. For this clone: No cognate antigen has been identified for it. Base qualities were left out, and no much larger clone turns up one base away.

The cysteine opens and the phenylalanine closes a CDR3 of 16 amino acids. CDR3 DNA is the only sequence kept; it has 48 bases, read in frame from the first base. V is pared back by 0 bases and J by 4 bases, with 16 bases lying between the germline termini. The germline V gene provides CDR1 SGHRS and CDR2 YFSETQ. Libraries were made using the immunoSEQ multiplex PCR assay. Each sample had about 10^5 TCR templates assayed by the deep sequencing platform. Genomic DNA extracted from sorted T cells was used for TCRbeta CDR3 sequencing. In the paper's pipeline: The R programming language was used for clonal analysis of TCRbeta CDR3 data. Alloreactive CD4+ and CD8+ clones were defined by comparing unstimulated samples with post-reaction CFSE-low samples. Regulatory or non-regulatory origin was assigned to alloreactive CD4+ clones by matching of sequences to sorted unstimulated Treg and non-Treg repertoires. TCRdb carries this immuneACCESS record with in-frame sequences only. Its versions omit some clonotypes, under half of them owing to an unresolved V gene in the studies checked, with the rest unexplained. The V and J calls and the clone size are those of that table, but D and trimming were determined from the DNA. Within this sample are fewer than 85,000 clones, with approximately 95% of them counted one time only. The ten top clones hold around 18% of the sample.

The receptor comes from a human donor in good health. Recombination joined TRBV5-1 with TRBJ2-5; the D gene could be either TRBD1 or TRBD2, each agreeing at 5 bases. The sample was CD8+ T cells sorted from blood. The bases are TGCGCCAGCAGCTTGGCGGGGCTTGGTGGTTTAGAGACCCAGTACTTC. Translated, it gives CASSLAGLGGLETQYF.